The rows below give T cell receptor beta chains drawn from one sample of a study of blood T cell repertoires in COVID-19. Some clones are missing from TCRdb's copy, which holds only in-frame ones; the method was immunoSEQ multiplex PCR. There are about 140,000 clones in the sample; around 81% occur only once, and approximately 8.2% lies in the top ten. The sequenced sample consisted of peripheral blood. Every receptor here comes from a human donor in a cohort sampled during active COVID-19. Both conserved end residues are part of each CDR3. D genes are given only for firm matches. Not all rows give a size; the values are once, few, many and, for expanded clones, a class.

CASSFGLAGVEDTQYF TGTGCCAGCAGTTTCGGACTAGCGGGAGTTGAAGATACGCAGTATTTT once TRBJ2-3 16 TRBV28 TRBD2
CASRGQNSNQPQHF TGTGCCAGCAGGGGACAAAATAGCAATCAGCCCCAGCATTTT - TRBJ1-5 14 TRBV13 -
CASSPWGTGNYNEQFF TGTGCCAGCAGCCCCTGGGGGACAGGGAACTACAATGAGCAGTTCTTC once TRBJ2-1 16 TRBV5-6 TRBD1
CATSGGGTGLDNEQFF TGTGCCACCAGTGGAGGCGGGACAGGCCTTGACAATGAGCAGTTCTTC once TRBJ2-1 16 TRBV24-1 TRBD1
CASSIPDRGDTQYF TGTGCCAGCAGTATCCCAGATCGGGGAGATACGCAGTATTTT - TRBJ2-3 14 TRBV6-6 -
CASSISGTNSYNEQFF TGTGCCAGTAGTATATCCGGGACAAACTCCTACAATGAGCAGTTCTTC - TRBJ2-1 16 TRBV19 -
CASRDLGGRDTGELFF TGTGCCAGCAGAGATCTGGGGGGAAGGGACACCGGGGAGCTGTTTTTT - TRBJ2-2 16 TRBV5-5 -
CASSHSGSGNTIYF TGTGCCAGCAGCCACAGTGGCTCTGGAAACACCATATATTTT - TRBJ1-3 14 TRBV3-1/TRBV3-2 -
CASRKDSYEQYF TGTGCCAGCAGGAAAGACTCTTACGAGCAGTACTTC - TRBJ2-7 12 TRBV2 -
CASRGQETYEFF TGTGCCAGCAGGGGACAGGAGACCTACGAGTTCTTC - TRBJ2-1 12 TRBV28 TRBD1
CASSLTGVQETQYF TGTGCCAGTAGTCTAACGGGAGTTCAAGAGACCCAGTACTTC - TRBJ2-5 14 TRBV19 -
CASSPRGGRDQPQHF TGTGCCAGCAGCCCGCGGGGGGGCCGGGATCAGCCCCAGCATTTT - TRBJ1-5 15 TRBV7-9 -
CASSPGHSYTYSNQPQHF TGCGCCAGCAGCCCGGGACACTCCTACACTTATAGCAATCAGCCCCAGCATTTT - TRBJ1-5 18 TRBV4-3 -
CASSLVAGPYEQYF TGTGCCAGCAGCTTAGTTGCGGGACCCTACGAGCAGTACTTC - TRBJ2-7 14 TRBV7-2 -
CASSLGETGYYNEQFF TGTGCCAGCAGCTTAGGTGAGACAGGGTACTACAATGAGCAGTTCTTC - TRBJ2-1 16 TRBV11-2 TRBD1
CASSPLSSTDTQYF TGTGCCAGCTCACCCCTCTCTAGCACAGATACGCAGTATTTT - TRBJ2-3 14 TRBV18 -
CASSLSGGAGANVLTF TGTGCCAGCAGTTTATCGGGAGGAGCTGGGGCCAACGTCCTGACTTTC - TRBJ2-6 16 TRBV27 -
CSVEIRSGNAEAFF TGCAGCGTTGAAATCCGATCCGGTAACGCTGAAGCTTTCTTT - TRBJ1-1 14 TRBV29-1 -
CASRGTVVSYEQYF TGTGCCAGCAGGGGGACAGTCGTTTCCTACGAGCAGTACTTC - TRBJ2-7 14 TRBV6-5 TRBD1
CASSYGPPSYNEQFF TGTGCCAGCAGTTATGGGCCCCCCTCCTACAATGAGCAGTTCTTC - TRBJ2-1 15 TRBV6-5 -
CASSLGQGNEKLFF TGTGCCAGCTCCTTGGGACAGGGGAATGAAAAACTGTTTTTT - TRBJ1-4 14 TRBV18 TRBD1
CSASSAGREQYF TGCAGTGCTAGTTCGGCAGGGCGTGAGCAGTACTTC once TRBJ2-7 12 TRBV20-1 -
CATSAGAWAGELFF TGTGCCACCTCGGCGGGAGCTTGGGCCGGGGAGCTGTTTTTT once TRBJ2-2 14 TRBV24-1 TRBD2
CASSQMGREVAEQYF TGCGCCAGCAGCCAAATGGGCAGGGAGGTTGCCGAGCAGTACTTC - TRBJ2-7 15 TRBV4-3 -
CASSLDRGNTEAFF TGCGCCAGCAGCTTGGACAGGGGGAACACTGAAGCTTTCTTT few TRBJ1-1 14 TRBV5-1 TRBD1
CASSQETSGSYNEQFF TGTGCCAGCAGCCAAGAGACTAGCGGGAGCTACAATGAGCAGTTCTTC once TRBJ2-1 16 TRBV3-1/TRBV3-2 TRBD2
CASSVGGVPLYF TGTGCCAGCAGCGTAGGTGGAGTACCCCTATATTTT - TRBJ1-3 12 TRBV9 -
CAMGASGSREQYF TGTGCCATGGGAGCTAGCGGGAGTCGAGAGCAGTACTTC once TRBJ2-7 13 TRBV10-3 TRBD2
CASSPPGQGRVFSQPQHF TGTGCCAGCAGTCCACCGGGACAGGGTCGGGTTTTCAGTCAGCCCCAGCATTTT - TRBJ1-5 18 TRBV28 TRBD1
CASSLARRQGAVWNTEAFF TGTGCCAGCAGCTTAGCAAGAAGACAGGGGGCAGTTTGGAACACTGAAGCTTTCTTT - TRBJ1-1 19 TRBV11-1 TRBD1
CASSRGTNYGYTF TGTGCCAGCAGCAGGGGTACTAACTATGGCTACACCTTC - TRBJ1-2 13 TRBV11-2 -
CASSLSFAGADTQYF TGTGCCAGCAGTTTATCTTTCGCGGGGGCGGATACGCAGTATTTT few TRBJ2-3 15 TRBV27 -
CASTTLEGTYGYTF TGTGCCAGCACCACACTCGAGGGAACATATGGCTACACCTTC - TRBJ1-2 14 TRBV7-8 -
CASSPGGTGVDEQFF TGTGCCAGCAGCCCTGGGGGGACAGGGGTTGATGAGCAGTTCTTC - TRBJ2-1 15 TRBV5-4 TRBD1
CASSTEVWYEQYF TGTGCCAGCAGCACGGAGGTTTGGTACGAGCAGTACTTC - TRBJ2-7 13 TRBV9 -
CASSQQGGGPYEQYF TGCGCCAGCAGCCAACAGGGCGGGGGCCCCTACGAGCAGTACTTC - TRBJ2-7 15 TRBV5-1 -
CASTLQTGTSSYEQYF TGTGCCAGCACCCTCCAGACCGGCACTAGCTCCTACGAGCAGTACTTC - TRBJ2-7 16 TRBV4-2 -
CASSMDRAGFVNTEAFF TGTGCCAGTAGTATGGACAGGGCAGGATTTGTGAACACTGAAGCTTTCTTT once TRBJ1-1 17 TRBV19 TRBD1
CSASWAMATYEQYF TGCAGTGCTAGTTGGGCCATGGCTACCTACGAGCAGTACTTC once TRBJ2-7 14 TRBV20-1 -
CASQGTSGNEQYF TGCGCCAGCCAGGGGACTAGCGGGAACGAGCAGTACTTC few TRBJ2-7 13 TRBV5-1 TRBD2
CASSEQGREYGYTF TGTGCCAGCAGTGAACAGGGAAGAGAGTATGGCTACACCTTC once TRBJ1-2 14 TRBV28 -
CASSATPPRPHNEQFF TGTGCCAGCAGCGCCACCCCGCCTAGGCCCCACAATGAGCAGTTCTTC - TRBJ2-1 16 TRBV7-9 -
CASSLWLGASTDTQYF TGCGCCAGCAGCTTGTGGTTAGGGGCGAGCACAGATACGCAGTATTTT - TRBJ2-3 16 TRBV5-1 -
CASSPQGAAYNEQFF TGTGCCAGCTCTCCTCAGGGGGCAGCCTACAATGAGCAGTTCTTC once TRBJ2-1 15 TRBV18 TRBD1
CASTGQEDQPQHF TGTGCCAGCACCGGACAGGAGGATCAGCCCCAGCATTTT - TRBJ1-5 13 TRBV2 TRBD1
CASSDPRDREGSTEAFF TGTGCCAGCAGTGACCCGAGGGACAGGGAAGGGTCCACTGAAGCTTTCTTT - TRBJ1-1 17 TRBV6-4 TRBD1
CSVEGIGGSGKYF TGCAGCGTTGAGGGTATCGGCGGGAGTGGAAAGTACTTC - TRBJ2-7 13 TRBV29-1 TRBD2
CASSRDSSQAQPQHF TGTGCCAGCAGCAGGGACTCGTCTCAGGCCCAGCCCCAGCATTTT - TRBJ1-5 15 TRBV3-1/TRBV3-2 -
CATEEFGSSYEQYF TGTGCCACCGAGGAGTTTGGGTCCTCCTACGAGCAGTACTTC - TRBJ2-7 14 TRBV6-5 -
CASSPYSLNEKLFF TGTGCCAGCAGTCCCTACAGCCTTAATGAAAAACTGTTTTTT - TRBJ1-4 14 TRBV6-5 -
CASSFEGLGNTIYF TGTGCCAGCAGCTTTGAAGGACTGGGAAACACCATATATTTT - TRBJ1-3 14 TRBV7-2 -
CASSLAGGGTGELFF TGTGCCAGCAGCTTAGCGGGAGGGGGAACCGGGGAGCTGTTTTTT - TRBJ2-2 15 TRBV7-3 TRBD2
CATNSELSNYGYTF TGTGCCACCAACTCGGAGCTCTCTAACTATGGCTACACCTTC - TRBJ1-2 14 TRBV2 -
CASSLGGAGNTIYF TGTGCCAGCAGTCTTGGGGGGGCTGGAAACACCATATATTTT - TRBJ1-3 14 TRBV27 -
CASSFGGQPNTEAFF TGTGCCAGCAGCTTCGGGGGACAGCCGAACACTGAAGCTTTCTTT - TRBJ1-1 15 TRBV7-9 TRBD1
CASMATSVTYNEQFF TGTGCCAGTATGGCTACTAGCGTCACTTACAATGAGCAGTTCTTC - TRBJ2-1 15 TRBV19 TRBD2
CASSWGVTSSGIYEQYF TGTGCCAGCTCATGGGGTGTTACGTCTAGCGGGATCTACGAGCAGTACTTC - TRBJ2-7 17 TRBV28 TRBD2
CASSRNTGGSEAFF TGTGCCAGCAGTCGGAATACGGGAGGTTCTGAAGCTTTCTTT - TRBJ1-1 14 TRBV25-1 -
CASSFTGTGDEQYF TGTGCCAGCAGCTTCACCGGGACAGGGGACGAGCAGTACTTC - TRBJ2-7 14 TRBV7-9 TRBD1